This section outlines one T cell receptor beta chain sequence together with its context. These data originate in a study of CD8 T cells in Susac syndrome. Germline lookup yields CDR1 KGHSH and CDR2 LQKENI. The CDR3 is 15 residues long. V lost 4 bases and J lost 2, with 15 bases in between. With random hexamers, reverse transcription was performed on about 0.45 to 1 ug of RNA. Via MiXCR, TCRdb re-called the immunoSEQ multiplex PCR reads, giving one row per CDR3 protein. The sample yields some 220,000 distinct CDR3 sequences, 95% seen once. Sequencing input: CD4+ T cells from PBMCs. This TCR was recovered from a human donor with multiple sclerosis. The chain combines TRBV18 with TRBJ2-7, with no clear D. In nucleotides, the CDR3 is TGTGCCAGCTCACTCACGGCCAATCCCGCCTACGAGCAGTACTTC. Translated, it gives CASSLTANPAYEQYF.